The 30 T cell receptor beta chains in this list originate from one sample, sequenced in a study of a mutant IDH1 vaccine in newly diagnosed glioma. No cognate antigen is known for these TCRs. The method was immunoSEQ multiplex PCR; TCRdb's version includes in-frame clones alone and lacks a portion of them. In the table there are approximately 60,000 clones, 80% to 90% of which are singletons. Time point meaning: week 23, last vaccination. It was 300 ug of mutant IDH1 20-mer peptide that made up each vaccine dose, given with topical imiquimod. The sequencing used PBMCs, collected from a glioma patient whose treatment included an IDH1 peptide vaccine. These receptors were obtained from a man aged 35 to 55 with glioma.

This chain uses TRBV27 with TRBJ2-3, with 8 bases aligning to TRBD1. This CDR3 region has 14 residues. Trimming cost V 5 bases and J 2 bases; bases outside gene matches: 3. Germline CDR1 reads MNHEY; CDR2 reads SMNVEV (reference sequence). The CDR3 coding sequence is TGTGCCAGCAGTCGGGACAGGACCACAGATACGCAGTATTTT. Protein product: CASSRDRTTDTQYF.

The chain uses TRBV5-5 and TRBJ2-7; 11 bases are shared with TRBD1. CDR3 length: 13 residues. V lost 7 bases to trimming and J lost 7 bases; unmatched junction nucleotides: 7. Germline lookup yields CDR1 SGHKS and CDR2 YYEKEE (reference sequence). CDR3 loop: CASHGQGAGEQYF. CDR3 sequence (DNA): TGTGCCAGCCACGGACAGGGGGCCGGAGAGCAGTACTTC.

Only one count was recorded for this clone. The chain employs TRBV18 and TRBJ2-7; D is unresolved. V lost 2 bases and J 7 bases, leaving 15 bases between the germline ends. Germline CDR1 KGHSH, CDR2 LQKENI. This CDR3 comprises 14 residues. The CDR3: CASSPVPLGWEQYF. The CDR3 coding sequence is TGTGCCAGCTCACCAGTCCCCCTGGGGTGGGAGCAGTACTTC.

V is TRBV11-3 and J is TRBJ2-2, with TRBD2 identical over 8 bases. Trimming at V came to 5 bases and at J to 6 bases, leaving 8 bases not matched to a gene. CDR1 is SGHNT and CDR2 is YENEEA in the germline V gene. The CDR3 has 15 amino acids. DNA for the CDR3: TGTGCCAGCAGCCCGGGACTAGTTCGCGCCGGGGAGCTGTTTTTT. Protein: CASSPGLVRAGELFF.

The chain carries TRBV9 and TRBJ2-7; TRBD1 matches at 9 bases. Germline trimming cut 4 bases from V and 4 bases from J; bases unmatched to any gene: 6. The V gene's germline CDR1 is SGDLS and CDR2 YYNGEE. This CDR3 comprises 14 residues. For the CDR3, the DNA is TGTGCCAGCAGCCTCACGGGACAGGGTTACGAGCAGTACTTC. It yields the protein CASSLTGQGYEQYF.

This chain connects TRBV12-5 to TRBJ2-7; 7 bases map to TRBD1. Per the germline V gene, CDR1 is LGHNT and CDR2 is FRNRAP. The CDR3 contains 15 residues. With V trimmed by 0 bases and J by 7 bases, 9 bases remained unmatched. The CDR3 region is CASGLVRQGRREQYF. CDR3 DNA: TGTGCTAGTGGTTTGGTACGACAGGGAAGAAGGGAGCAGTACTTC.

In this sample, this clone turned up a few times. This rearrangement joins TRBV29-1 to TRBJ1-5, with TRBD1 matching 8 bases. V was pared by 7 bases and J by 6 bases, with 5 bases of the junction left unmatched. Germline assignment: CDR1 SQVTM and CDR2 ANQGSEA. CDR3 length: 12 amino acids. CDR3 region: CSAGGEGQPQHF. In DNA, the CDR3 is TGCAGCGCAGGGGGCGAGGGTCAGCCCCAGCATTTT.

The chain is built from TRBV28 and TRBJ2-7, with 7 nucleotides matching TRBD1. V lost 6 bases to trimming and J lost 2 bases; unmatched junction nucleotides: 7. Germline CDR1 is MDHEN and CDR2 is SYDVKM. The CDR3 loop spans 14 amino acids. This CDR3 is CASSWDSQTYEQYF. CDR3 DNA sequence: TGTGCCAGCAGCTGGGACAGCCAAACCTACGAGCAGTACTTC.

The rearrangement joins TRBV10-1 to TRBJ2-1, with 7 bases aligning to TRBD2. J was trimmed by 3 bases and V by 11 bases; bases with no gene match: 13. The CDR3 is 15 amino acids. The germline V gene has CDR1 WNHNN and CDR2 SYGVQD (reference sequence). CDR3 protein: CAGRPTGGIYNEQFF. The CDR3, as DNA: TGCGCCGGACGCCCCACGGGAGGTATCTACAATGAGCAGTTCTTC.

The chain has TRBV29-1 and TRBJ1-1; D not certain. Germline assignment: CDR1 SQVTM and CDR2 ANQGSEA. V lost 5 bases, J lost 2 bases, and 15 bases lay in between. This CDR3 has 14 amino acids. This CDR3 reads CSVKKAGFNTEAFF. The CDR3, as DNA: TGCAGCGTTAAGAAAGCGGGTTTCAACACTGAAGCTTTCTTT.

The genes are TRBV14 and TRBJ2-7, with TRBD1 as a possible D gene (5 bases). The CDR3 length is 14 residues. The V gene's germline CDR1 is SGHDN and CDR2 FVKESK. V lost 3 bases and J lost 4, with 13 bases in between. The CDR3 bases are TGTGCCAGCAGCCAGCTAGACAGTCGGTACGAGCAGTACTTC. Translated: CASSQLDSRYEQYF.

The V call is TRBV20-1, the J call TRBJ2-1, with D unclear. The CDR3 consists of 11 residues. The V gene's germline CDR1 is DFQATT and CDR2 SNEGSKA (reference sequence). Trimming cost V 7 bases and J 9 bases, with 13 bases left between them. CDR3 nucleotides: TGCAGTGGGGTTAGCTGGGGTGAGCAGTTCTTC. Translation: CSGVSWGEQFF.

This chain joins TRBV7-9 and TRBJ1-5; D is ambiguous. The CDR3 is made up of 12 amino acids. Germline CDR1 SEHNR, CDR2 FQNEAQ (reference sequence). Trimming removed 1 base from V and 10 bases from J, with 8 bases in between. Here the CDR3 reads CASSLDRQPQHF. The CDR3 DNA reads as TGTGCCAGCAGCTTAGACCGCCAACCCCAGCATTTT.

The CDR3 DNA reads as TGTGCCAGCAGCGCCCGGGGTTCGGACACCGGGGAGCTGTTTTTT. This sequence encodes CASSARGSDTGELFF. The genes are TRBV21-1 and TRBJ2-2; the DNA was not compared with TRBD2, the D call given in the table. TRBV21-1 is a pseudogene locus. The CDR3 spans 15 residues.

This chain uses TRBV5-4 with TRBJ1-5; 7 bases line up with TRBD1. In germline, CDR1 is SGHNT, CDR2 YYREEE (reference sequence). The CDR3 consists of 14 residues. J was trimmed by 7 bases and V by 0 bases; bases with no gene match: 4. The CDR3 sequence is CASSLDRGIQPQHF. The CDR3 DNA reads TGTGCCAGCAGCTTGGACAGGGGAATCCAGCCCCAGCATTTT.

The rearrangement joins TRBV5-4 to TRBJ2-2; D gene uncertain. The CDR3 totals 12 residues. Trimming shortened V by 1 base and J by 7 bases, and 5 bases separated the two germline ends. Germline assignment: CDR1 SGHNT and CDR2 YYREEE (reference sequence). The CDR3 DNA reads TGTGCCAGCAGCTTGTTCGACGGGGAGCTGTTTTTT. The encoded protein is CASSLFDGELFF.

J is TRBJ2-1 and V is TRBV4-3; TRBD2 aligns across 8 bases. The junction had 6 bases not matched to a gene; V was cut back by 7 bases and J by 7 bases. Germline CDR1 LGHNA, CDR2 YSLEER. This CDR3 contains 13 residues. CDR3 in DNA: TGCGCCAGCACCTCTACGGGGGGGAATGAGCAGTTCTTC. As protein: CASTSTGGNEQFF.

V gene TRBV5-8 combines with J gene TRBJ1-3, with D perhaps matching TRBD1 (5 bases). Per germline, CDR1 SGHTS and CDR2 YDEGEE. This CDR3 has 16 amino acids. V lost 0 bases to trimming and J lost 4 bases, with 14 bases between them. CDR3 nucleotide sequence: TGTGCCAGCAGCTTGGGGCAGGGTCTTCCGGGAAACACCATATATTTT. This gives the protein CASSLGQGLPGNTIYF. Variable domain in full (rest from reference TRBV5-8 and TRBJ1-3): EAGVTQSPTHLIKTRGQQATLRCSPISGHTSVYWYQQALGLGLQFLLWYDEGEERNRGNFPPRFSGRQFPNYSSELNVNALELEDSALYLCASSLGQGLPGNTIYFGEGSWLTVV.

The V and J genes are TRBV4-2 and TRBJ2-1; 8 bases match TRBD1. The germline V gene encodes CDR1 LGHNA and CDR2 YNFKEQ. There are 14 residues in the CDR3. The J segment lost 6 bases and the V segment lost 4 bases, leaving 5 bases of the junction unmatched. CDR3 nucleotide sequence: TGTGCCAGCAGCCCGCGGACAGGGTCCAATGAGCAGTTCTTC. Its translation is CASSPRTGSNEQFF.

This clone was observed once. The chain links TRBV18 to TRBJ1-2; D possibly corresponds to TRBD1 (6 bases). This CDR3 spans 15 amino acids. The V and J ends lost 2 bases and 0 bases respectively, with 10 bases between them. CDR1 is KGHSH, CDR2 LQKENI, per germline. CDR3 loop: CASSPWTEANYGYTF. Here the CDR3 DNA reads TGTGCCAGCTCACCATGGACAGAAGCTAACTATGGCTACACCTTC.

The chain links TRBV9 to TRBJ2-7; D call uncertain. The CDR3 totals 15 residues. Germline V gene data show CDR1 as SGDLS and CDR2 as YYNGEE. Trimming removed 1 base at V and 2 bases at J, with 13 bases between. The CDR3 coding sequence is TGTGCCAGCAGCGTACGACCAGGTGACACCTACGAGCAGTACTTC. Its translation: CASSVRPGDTYEQYF. Together with reference TRBV9 and TRBJ2-7, the CDR3 gives the full variable domain: DSGVTQTPKHLITATGQRVTLRCSPRSGDLSVYWYQQSLDQGLQFLIQYYNGEERAKGNILERFSAQQFPDLHSELNLSSLELGDSALYFCASSVRPGDTYEQYFGPGTRLTVT.

V and J are TRBV6-4 and TRBJ2-1; 13 bases align to TRBD2. This CDR3 contains 16 residues. J lost 6 bases, V lost 0 bases, and 2 bases had no gene match. Germline V lookup: CDR1 MRHNA, CDR2 SNTAGT. CDR3 in DNA: TGTGCCAGCAGTGACTCCGGGACTAGCGGGGTCAATGAGCAGTTCTTC. This gives the protein CASSDSGTSGVNEQFF.

V and J are TRBV19 and TRBJ1-4; D not resolved. Germline V CDR1 and CDR2: LNHDA, SQIVND (reference sequence). The CDR3 has 16 residues. Trimming took off 3 bases at V and 7 bases at J, with 18 bases between the two ends. CDR3 sequence: CASSISPPVLGEKLFF. DNA of the CDR3: TGTGCCAGTAGTATCTCCCCCCCCGTCTTAGGTGAAAAACTGTTTTTT.

The chain carries TRBV7-2 and TRBJ2-7; the D is unclear. Germline loops: CDR1 SGHTA, CDR2 FQGNSA. V was trimmed by 5 bases and J by 8 bases, leaving 10 bases between them. This CDR3 spans 11 amino acids. CDR3 region: CASSQQVQQYF. CDR3 DNA sequence: TGTGCCAGCAGCCAACAAGTGCAGCAGTACTTC.

The rearrangement joins TRBV7-2 to TRBJ2-7; D may be TRBD2 (6 bases). The length of the CDR3 is 15 residues. Germline V CDR1 and CDR2: SGHTA, FQGNSA. The V gene lost 1 base and the J gene lost 2 bases, with 12 bases spanning the gap. As DNA, the CDR3 is TGTGCCAGCAGCTTAGGGTCGGGCGGGACCTACGAGCAGTACTTC. Its protein is CASSLGSGGTYEQYF. Looking up the rest from reference TRBV7-2 and TRBJ2-7 gives the full variable domain: GAGVSQSPSNKVTEKGKDVELRCDPISGHTALYWYRQSLGQGLEFLIYFQGNSAPDKSGLPSDRFSAERTGGSVSTLTIQRTQQEDSAVYLCASSLGSGGTYEQYFGPGTRLTVT.

The chain carries TRBV25-1 and TRBJ2-3, with unresolved D. The CDR3 is made up of 14 amino acids. V was cut by 0 bases and J by 5 bases, with 9 bases left in between. Germline V gene data show CDR1 as MGHDK and CDR2 as SYGVNS. CDR3 protein: CASSEYKDQDTQYF. CDR3 DNA sequence: TGTGCCAGCAGTGAATATAAGGACCAAGATACGCAGTATTTT.

The V call is TRBV5-1, the J call TRBJ2-4; D gene uncertain. CDR1 is SGHRS, CDR2 YFSETQ, per germline. The CDR3 is made up of 15 amino acids. V was shortened by 0 bases and J by 6 bases, with 13 bases between the two germline ends. In nucleotides, the CDR3 is TGCGCCAGCAGCTTGGATCCTGGGGTCAGAAACATTCAGTACTTC. Translated: CASSLDPGVRNIQYF.

The V and J genes are TRBV27 and TRBJ2-6; D is possibly TRBD1 or TRBD2 (5 bases each). Per germline, CDR1 MNHEY and CDR2 SMNVEV (reference sequence). Deletions cut 6 bases from V and 0 bases from J, with 12 bases between. The CDR3 has 16 residues. DNA for the CDR3: TGTGCCAGCAGGGGACCAATTAACTCTGGGGCCAACGTCCTGACTTTC. Its translation is CASRGPINSGANVLTF.

The rearrangement joins TRBV29-1 to TRBJ2-2, with 8 bases fitting TRBD1. Germline values: CDR1 SQVTM, CDR2 ANQGSEA. The trim removed 7 bases at V and 0 bases at J, leaving 4 bases unmatched. The CDR3 sequence is 14 residues long. The CDR3: CSGRGQANTGELFF. Written as DNA, the CDR3 is TGCAGCGGCAGGGGACAGGCGAACACCGGGGAGCTGTTTTTT.

V is TRBV5-6 and J is TRBJ1-4, with D possibly being TRBD1 (6 bases). The CDR3 totals 16 residues. Trimming removed 1 base from V and 7 bases from J, with 17 bases in between. CDR1 is SGHDT and CDR2 is YYEEEE in the germline V gene. The CDR3 loop reads CASSLTYQGFGEKLFF. In DNA, the CDR3 is TGTGCCAGCAGCTTGACCTACCAGGGGTTTGGTGAAAAACTGTTTTTT.